Listed below are T cell receptor beta chains from one sample, sequenced in a study of T cell changes during pregnancy in multiple sclerosis. TCRdb's table, derived via immunoSEQ multiplex PCR, lists solely in-frame clones and lacks some. The table has about 52,000 clones, more than 90% seen once; the top ten hold about 0.37%. The source was CD4+ T cells from peripheral blood mononuclear cells, collected before pregnancy. The receptors come from a female donor with multiple sclerosis, enrolled in a pregnancy study. CDR3s include the opening cysteine and the closing phenylalanine or tryptophan. A D gene is named only where the DNA matches it firmly. Size tells how often a clone was seen (once, few, many) or the class of an expanded clone, and some rows leave it out.

TRBJ1-4	-	TRBD1	TRBV7-9	TGTGCCAGCAGCCGGGACAGGGGACTCGAAAAACTGTTTTTT	CASSRDRGLEKLFF
TRBJ2-7	-	-	TRBV7-9	TGTGCCAGCAGCCTCACTCTTGATGAGCAGTACTTC	CASSLTLDEQYF
TRBJ2-5	once	-	TRBV28	TGTGCCAGCAGTTATCTGTTTGCGGAGACCCAGTACTTC	CASSYLFAETQYF
TRBJ2-2	-	TRBD1	TRBV5-1	TGCGCCAGCAGCCCGACAGGGGGCATGAACACCGGGGAGCTGTTTTTT	CASSPTGGMNTGELFF
TRBJ1-1	-	-	TRBV10-3	TGTGCCATCAGTGAGCCTCCGCGGGTCACTGAAGCTTTCTTT	CAISEPPRVTEAFF
TRBJ1-3	-	TRBD1	TRBV28	TGTGCCAGCAGACCTCGGACAGGGGGAAACACCATATATTTT	CASRPRTGGNTIYF
TRBJ1-4	-	-	TRBV2	TGTGCCAGCAGTGGGCCCCTTAATGAAAAACTGTTTTTT	CASSGPLNEKLFF
TRBJ2-1	-	-	TRBV10-3	TGTGCCATCAGCGACTCCCAGGGTTGGAATGAGCAGTTCTTC	CAISDSQGWNEQFF
TRBJ2-1	-	TRBD2	TRBV29-1	TGCAGCGTTGACGGTCTAGCGGGAGTTCGGGACTACAATGAGCAGTTCTTC	CSVDGLAGVRDYNEQFF
TRBJ2-4	-	-	TRBV5-1	TGCGCCAGCAGCTTGAGGGGTGGCAAAAACATTCAGTACTTC	CASSLRGGKNIQYF
TRBJ1-1	-	TRBD1	TRBV7-9	TGTGCCAGCAGGGTAGGACAGGGGCACACTGAAGCTTTCTTT	CASRVGQGHTEAFF
TRBJ2-3	-	TRBD1	TRBV7-3	TGTGCCAGCAGCCCCGGACAGGGGGCTGGAGATACGCAGTATTTT	CASSPGQGAGDTQYF
TRBJ2-3	-	TRBD2	TRBV5-4	TGTGCCAGCAGTTCTGGGACTAGCGGGAGTATTGGGACAGATACGCAGTATTTT	CASSSGTSGSIGTDTQYF
TRBJ2-1	-	TRBD2	TRBV19	TGTGCCAGTAGTCCACGGACTAGTTCCTACAATGAGCAGTTCTTC	CASSPRTSSYNEQFF
TRBJ1-2	-	-	TRBV10-3	TGTGCCATCAGTGGGCGGCCCGACTATGGCTACACCTTC	CAISGRPDYGYTF
TRBJ2-3	-	-	TRBV7-9	TGTGCCAGCAGCCCCAGGGCTTTTGAACCGGCAGATACGCAGTATTTT	CASSPRAFEPADTQYF
TRBJ2-1	-	TRBD2	TRBV11-2	TGTGCCAGCAGCCTACGGGCGAGCGGGAGGGGATACAATGAGCAGTTCTTC	CASSLRASGRGYNEQFF
TRBJ2-1	-	-	TRBV5-1	TGCGCCAGCACCGGGAGCGGTAGCTCCTACAATGAGCAGTTCTTC	CASTGSGSSYNEQFF
TRBJ2-7	-	-	TRBV5-5	TGTGCCAGCAGCTTGTTACAATCCTACGAGCAGTACTTC	CASSLLQSYEQYF
TRBJ2-3	-	-	TRBV6-5	TGTGCCAGCAGTTACTCGCGGAGGCCGGGCACAGATACGCAGTATTTT	CASSYSRRPGTDTQYF
TRBJ1-2	once	-	TRBV30	TGTGCCTGGAGTGTACAGGCAGGGGACTATGGCTACACCTTC	CAWSVQAGDYGYTF
TRBJ1-5	-	-	TRBV30	TGTGCCTGGAGTTCCTATAGCAATCAGCCCCAGCATTTT	CAWSSYSNQPQHF
TRBJ2-2	-	-	TRBV2	TGTGCCAGCAGCGGCGGAATCGGGGAGCTGTTTTTT	CASSGGIGELFF
TRBJ2-7	-	-	TRBV7-9	TGTGCCAGCAACAAACAGGCGTCCTACGAGCAGTACTTC	CASNKQASYEQYF
TRBJ1-6	-	TRBD1	TRBV6-6	TGTGCCAGCAGTCGGACAGGGAATTCACCCCTCCACTTT	CASSRTGNSPLHF
TRBJ2-2	-	TRBD2	TRBV2	TGTGCCAGCAGGGCCAGTGCGGGAGATAGGTTCGGGGAGCTGTTTTTT	CASRASAGDRFGELFF
TRBJ1-2	-	TRBD1	TRBV7-2	TGTGCCAGCAGCTTAGGGACAGGGGTCGGGGGCTACACCTTC	CASSLGTGVGGYTF
TRBJ2-5	-	TRBD1	TRBV5-1	TGCGCCAGCAGCTGGTATGACAGGGGGTTCGGAGAGACCCAGTACTTC	CASSWYDRGFGETQYF
TRBJ1-2	-	TRBD1	TRBV28	TGTGCCAGCAGTCCAATATCAGGGGGGGGCTACACCTTC	CASSPISGGGYTF
TRBJ1-2	-	-	TRBV7-2	TGTGCCAGCAGCATAGACACATATGGCTACACCTTC	CASSIDTYGYTF
TRBJ1-3	-	-	TRBV30	TGTGCCTGGAGTATAGCTGGAAACACCATATATTTT	CAWSIAGNTIYF
TRBJ2-6	-	TRBD1	TRBV5-1	TGCGCCAGCAGACCTCGGACAGGGTTAGGCTCTGGGGCCAACGTCCTGACTTTC	CASRPRTGLGSGANVLTF
TRBJ1-1	-	-	TRBV19	TGTGCCAGTAGTATCTTCCACATGAACACTGAAGCTTTCTTT	CASSIFHMNTEAFF
TRBJ2-6	-	-	TRBV7-2	TGTGCCAGCAGCCCAGACTACTCTGGGGCCAACGTCCTGACTTTC	CASSPDYSGANVLTF
TRBJ1-1	-	-	TRBV20-1	TGCAGTGCCGCGGATACTGAAGCTTTCTTT	CSAADTEAFF
TRBJ1-3	-	TRBD1	TRBV30	TGTGCCTGGAGCAGGGACAGTGGCTCTGGAAACACCATATATTTT	CAWSRDSGSGNTIYF
TRBJ2-3	-	TRBD2	TRBV7-2	TGTGCCAGCAGGTACCCGGGACTAGCGGGAGGTCCAGATACGCAGTATTTT	CASRYPGLAGGPDTQYF
TRBJ2-1	-	TRBD2	TRBV5-1	TGCGCCAGCAGCTTAGTATTTGGGACTAACAATGAGCAGTTCTTC	CASSLVFGTNNEQFF
TRBJ1-4	-	-	TRBV19	TGTGCCAGTAGTCCCCGGGAGAGCCGGACGGGTGAAAAACTGTTTTTT	CASSPRESRTGEKLFF
TRBJ2-2	-	-	TRBV2	TGTGCCAGCAGGAAGGAGCGGGCAAACACCGGGGAGCTGTTTTTT	CASRKERANTGELFF
TRBJ2-1	-	-	TRBV4-1	TGCGCCAGCAGCCAAGGGTTTTCGGGGTTCAATGAGCAGTTCTTC	CASSQGFSGFNEQFF
TRBJ1-1	-	TRBD1	TRBV5-1	TGCGCCAGCAGCCCGGGACAGGGGCTGAACACTGAAGCTTTCTTT	CASSPGQGLNTEAFF
TRBJ2-1	-	-	TRBV28	TGTGCCAGCAGGGGGACTTTTGAGCAGTTCTTC	CASRGTFEQFF
TRBJ2-2	-	TRBD1	TRBV7-2	TGTGCCAGCAGCTTAGGTTACAGGGGGGCCGGGGAGCTGTTTTTT	CASSLGYRGAGELFF
TRBJ1-6	-	-	TRBV5-1	TGCGCCAGCAGCTTGGGGAATCGGGTCAATCCACCCCTCCACTTT	CASSLGNRVNPPLHF
TRBJ2-2	once	TRBD1	TRBV29-1	TGCAGCGTTCGACAGGGGATGGTCGGATCCGGGGAGCTGTTTTTT	CSVRQGMVGSGELFF
TRBJ1-2	-	-	TRBV29-1	TGCAGCGTCGCCGAGGGCTACACCTTC	CSVAEGYTF
TRBJ1-4	-	TRBD1	TRBV28	TGTGCCAGCAGACTCGACAGGGCCTCATTTTTTTTT	CASRLDRASFFF
TRBJ1-3	-	-	TRBV9	TGTGCCAGCAGCCCAGGCGCTGTGGCTGGAAACACCATATATTTT	CASSPGAVAGNTIYF